This paragraph reports one TCR beta chain. This clone was counted between two and nine times. The target of this receptor is not known. Per-nucleotide qualities are absent, and no much larger clonotype sits a single base away. This CDR3 is also generated by other DNA sequences in the sample. Genomic DNA was isolated from the sorted cells so that the TCRbeta CDR3 region could be sequenced. The immunoSEQ Assay was used to sequence the TCRbeta CDR3 regions. This is the immuneACCESS table as TCRdb keeps it, with only in-frame sequences that have V and J called. A part of the clones is gone; compared with another copy, unresolved V genes explain less than half, and the rest is unexplained. The sample table lists around 75,000 clones, 80% to 90% of them with a count of one. Approximately 2.3% of the sample comes from the top ten. The CDR3 sequence holds 14 residues, the cysteine and phenylalanine included. Only CDR3 DNA is held: 42 bases, read in frame from base 1. V is reduced by 5 bases and J by 3 bases, leaving a spacing of 13 bases between them. From the germline V gene (reference sequence), CDR1 is LNHDA and CDR2 is SQIVND.

This specimen belongs to a study of OX40 agonist ivuxolimab in advanced cancers. Study-wide context: Ivuxolimab was a fully human IgG2 agonistic monoclonal antibody targeting the costimulatory receptor OX40 (CD134). Intravenous ivuxolimab was administered to patients every 2 weeks at six dose levels: 0.01, 0.1, 0.3, 1.5, 3 and 10 mg/kg. Among the roughly 54 dose-escalation patients, some 19 had hepatocellular carcinoma, approximately 15 melanoma, 9 renal cell carcinoma and 9 head and neck cancer. In the dose-escalation cohort, 82.7% of patients were male, and the mean age was around 60 years, with a range of about 23 to 90. Patients were allowed to have had prior anti-PD-1, anti-PD-L1 or anti-CTLA-4 therapy, and around 43% of the dose-escalation patients had been treated with checkpoint inhibitors. Partial responses occurred in three dose-escalation patients, of whom one had hepatocellular carcinoma and two had cutaneous melanoma. The purpose of peripheral TCRbeta sequencing was to test whether ivuxolimab changed TCR sequence diversity and led to clonal T-cell expansion. The paper reports the monotherapy dose-escalation portion (N of about 54 patients) of the phase I ivuxolimab trial.

The research as a whole found: Clonal expansion of both CD4+ and CD8+ blood T cells was observed from baseline to week 6 at doses 0.1 to 3.0 mg/kg. In the 0.1-3.0 mg/kg groups, partial responders were among the patients with the lowest normalized peripheral clonal expansion, particularly in CD8+ T cells. Low levels of normalized T-cell clonal expansion were also seen in some patients who did not respond. The antigen specificity of the clonally expanded peripheral T cells was not determined. After ivuxolimab, CD8+ T cells had more expanded clones than CD4+ T cells on average.

Patients with autoimmune disease history or receiving systemic immunosuppression were excluded from the trial. Peripheral blood for TCR sequencing was collected from all dose cohorts at baseline, on cycle 4 day 1, and on cycle 7 day 1. The samples were drawn from a first-in-human, open-label, multicenter phase I dose-escalation trial of ivuxolimab. Adults with locally advanced or metastatic melanoma, renal cell carcinoma, hepatocellular carcinoma or head and neck squamous cell carcinoma were enrolled in the trial. Before TCR sequencing, CD4+ T cells and CD8+ T cells from peripheral blood were sorted into separate populations.

The specimen comprised CD4+ or CD8+ T cells sorted from blood, sampled in a trial of the OX40 agonist ivuxolimab. The sequence came from an adult with an advanced solid tumor such as melanoma, head and neck, liver or kidney cancer. This sequence uses TRBV19 and TRBJ1-1, with a tentative D gene TRBD1 over 5 matching bases. The CDR3 protein sequence reads: CASSSDTWDTEAFF. In nucleotide form, the sequence is TGTGCCAGTAGTTCGGACACTTGGGACACTGAAGCTTTCTTT.